The rows below give T cell receptor beta chains drawn from one sample of a study of CD8 T cells in Susac syndrome. A single record per CDR3 protein comes from TCRdb applying MiXCR to the immunoSEQ multiplex PCR reads. The table shows about 280,000 distinct CDR3 sequences, with approximately 84% occurring only once. Sequenced sample: CD8+ T cells from PBMCs. These receptors were collected from a human donor with multiple sclerosis. The CDR3 runs from the conserved cysteine through the conserved F or W. Each record gives: D gene, clone size, CDR3 length, V gene, J gene, CDR3 DNA, CDR3 protein. D genes are given only for firm matches. Size tells how often a clone was seen (once, few, many) or the class of an expanded clone, and some rows leave it out.

D: TRBD1; size: few; length: 14; V: TRBV6-5; J: TRBJ2-7; DNA: TGTGCCAGCAGTTACGCCGGGACAGAATACGAGCAGTACTTC; CDR3: CASSYAGTEYEQYF
D: TRBD1; size: once; length: 17; V: TRBV27; J: TRBJ2-1; DNA: TGTGCCAGCAGTTCCTACCGGACAGGGCATATCATTAATGAGCAGTTCTTC; CDR3: CASSSYRTGHIINEQFF
D: NA; size: NA; length: 15; V: TRBV7-9; J: TRBJ1-1; DNA: TGTGCCAGCAGCTTAGCGAAGGGGGGGATACCTGAAGCTTTCTTT; CDR3: CASSLAKGGIPEAFF
D: TRBD2; size: NA; length: 17; V: TRBV7-9; J: TRBJ2-2; DNA: TGTGCCAGCAGCTTAGCGCGACTAGCGGGGGGCACCGGGGAGCTGTTTTTT; CDR3: CASSLARLAGGTGELFF
D: TRBD2; size: NA; length: 16; V: TRBV20-1; J: TRBJ2-1; DNA: TGCAGTGCTAGAGATAGGACTAGCGGGCCATACAATGAGCAGTTCTTC; CDR3: CSARDRTSGPYNEQFF
D: NA; size: NA; length: 13; V: TRBV4-1; J: TRBJ1-1; DNA: TGCGCCAGCAGCCACAGCCCGAACACTGAAGCTTTCTTT; CDR3: CASSHSPNTEAFF
D: TRBD1; size: few; length: 14; V: TRBV6-1; J: TRBJ2-7; DNA: TGTGCCAGCAGCTTGGTGGGACAGCAGTACGAGCAGTACTTC; CDR3: CASSLVGQQYEQYF
D: TRBD1; size: NA; length: 13; V: TRBV27; J: TRBJ1-1; DNA: TGTGCCAGCAGTCCACAGGGGTCGGCTGAAGCTTTCTTT; CDR3: CASSPQGSAEAFF
D: TRBD2; size: once; length: 17; V: TRBV27; J: TRBJ2-1; DNA: TGTGCCAGCAGCCTCACTAGCGGGAGGGCCGTTGGTAATGAGCAGTTCTTC; CDR3: CASSLTSGRAVGNEQFF
D: NA; size: NA; length: 16; V: TRBV2; J: TRBJ2-5; DNA: TGTGCCAACTTACCACGCGACCGGGAGACCCAAGAGACCCAGTACTTC; CDR3: CANLPRDRETQETQYF
D: TRBD1; size: NA; length: 13; V: TRBV12-5; J: TRBJ2-5; DNA: TGTGCTAGTGGTTTCGGGGACAGGGAGACCCAGTACTTC; CDR3: CASGFGDRETQYF
D: NA; size: NA; length: 15; V: TRBV2; J: TRBJ1-4; DNA: TGTGCCAGCAGAAAATCAGCTGCAACTAATGAAAAACTGTTTTTT; CDR3: CASRKSAATNEKLFF
D: NA; size: NA; length: 16; V: TRBV27; J: TRBJ2-1; DNA: TGTGCCAGCAGACCAGGGAGTGGTCGGCCCTACAATGAGCAGTTCTTC; CDR3: CASRPGSGRPYNEQFF
D: NA; size: NA; length: 16; V: TRBV3-1; J: TRBJ2-1; DNA: TGTGCCAGCAGCCTGTTGTTAGCGGATCCTCCCCATGAGCAGTTCTTC; CDR3: CASSLLLADPPHEQFF
D: NA; size: NA; length: 14; V: TRBV28; J: TRBJ1-1; DNA: TGTGCCAGCAGTTTTGGACAGCCGAACACTGAAGCTTTCTTT; CDR3: CASSFGQPNTEAFF
D: TRBD1; size: NA; length: 15; V: TRBV3-1; J: TRBJ1-3; DNA: TGTGCCAGCAGCGGACAGGGCCTCTCTGGAAACACCATATATTTT; CDR3: CASSGQGLSGNTIYF
D: TRBD2; size: NA; length: 15; V: TRBV3-1; J: TRBJ2-2; DNA: TGTGCCAGCAGCCAAGTACGGAGCGGGAGGAGGGAGCTGTTTTTT; CDR3: CASSQVRSGRRELFF
D: NA; size: NA; length: 13; V: TRBV27; J: TRBJ1-1; DNA: TGTGCCAGCTCCTGGGGCCGGAACACTGAAGCTTTCTTT; CDR3: CASSWGRNTEAFF